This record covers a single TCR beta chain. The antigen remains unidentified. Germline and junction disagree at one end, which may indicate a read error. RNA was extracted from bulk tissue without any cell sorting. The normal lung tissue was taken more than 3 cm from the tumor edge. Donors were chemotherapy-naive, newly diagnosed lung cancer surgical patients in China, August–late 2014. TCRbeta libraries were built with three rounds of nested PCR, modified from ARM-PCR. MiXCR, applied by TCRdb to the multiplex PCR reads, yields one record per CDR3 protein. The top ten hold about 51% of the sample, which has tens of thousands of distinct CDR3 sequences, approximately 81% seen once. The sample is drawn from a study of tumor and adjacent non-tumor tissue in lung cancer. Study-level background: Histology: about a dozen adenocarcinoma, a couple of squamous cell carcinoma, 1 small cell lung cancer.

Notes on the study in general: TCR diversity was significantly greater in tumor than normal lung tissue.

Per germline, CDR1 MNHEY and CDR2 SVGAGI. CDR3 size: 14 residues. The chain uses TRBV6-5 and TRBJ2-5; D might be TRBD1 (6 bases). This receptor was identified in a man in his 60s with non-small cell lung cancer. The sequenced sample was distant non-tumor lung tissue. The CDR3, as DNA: TGTGCCAACAGTGGTACCGGGACCGCAGGGGCCCAGTACTTC. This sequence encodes CANSGTGTAGAQYF.